One sample yielded the 13 T cell receptor beta chains listed below, sequenced in a study of cytomegalovirus exposure and HLA in healthy donors. The protocol was immunoSEQ multiplex PCR, while the TCRdb copy is restricted to in-frame clones and leaves out a portion. The table has some 170,000 clones, about nine tenths seen once; the top ten hold approximately 10%. Sequenced: PBMCs. The receptors shown here come from a woman younger than 35 in good health and CMV-seropositive.

The chain joins TRBV5-1 to TRBJ2-1; D remains ambiguous. Trimming left V 3 bases short and J 0 bases short, with 16 bases between. Germline-derived CDR1 and CDR2 are SGHRS and YFSETQ. The CDR3 has 17 amino acids. DNA for the CDR3: TGCGCCAGCAGCTCCCGAAGATCCATCAGCTCCTACAATGAGCAGTTCTTC. This sequence encodes CASSSRRSISSYNEQFF.

The chain is built from TRBV30 and TRBJ2-2; TRBD2 agrees at 9 bases. The germline V gene has CDR1 GTSNPN and CDR2 SVGIG (reference sequence). V was pared by 7 bases and J by 2 bases, with 8 bases of the junction left unmatched. The CDR3 is 15 residues long. CDR3 loop: CALTFLAGNTGELFF. DNA of the CDR3: TGTGCCTTAACTTTCCTAGCGGGAAACACCGGGGAGCTGTTTTTT.

The chain joins TRBV21-1 to TRBJ2-7; the table's D gene call, TRBD1, was not cross checked with the DNA. TRBV21-1 is reported as a pseudogene. CDR3 length equals 19 residues. The CDR3 nucleotides are TGTGCCAGCAGCAGGGACAGGGGCTCGTTTTCCGACACCAACACGTGGCAGTACTTC. It yields the protein CASSRDRGSFSDTNTWQYF.

The gene calls are TRBV27 and TRBJ2-1; maybe TRBD2 (5 bases). The germline V gene encodes CDR1 MNHEY and CDR2 SMNVEV (reference sequence). CDR3 length: 14 residues. V dropped 5 bases and J dropped 14 bases, with 22 bases sitting between them. The CDR3 DNA follows: TGTGCCAGCAGTACAACCCCGGACTCCCCCAAGGAGTTCTTC. Its translation is CASSTTPDSPKEFF.

This clone was recorded a few times. The chain combines TRBV6-6 with TRBJ2-7; 7 bases align to TRBD1. The V gene's germline CDR1 is MNHNY and CDR2 SVGAGI (reference sequence). This CDR3 is 13 amino acids long. V was clipped by 2 bases and J by 6 bases; unmatched bases: 4. For the CDR3, the DNA is TGTGCCAGCAGTTACCGGGACAGTCTCGAGCAGTACTTC. Amino acid sequence: CASSYRDSLEQYF.

This chain uses TRBV6-1 with TRBJ2-7; weak D call: TRBD2 (6 bases). V lost 3 bases and J lost 7, with 16 bases in between. This CDR3 comprises 14 residues. Germline CDR1 and CDR2: MNHNS and SASEGT. CDR3 protein: CASSDLGGTGEQYF. DNA for the CDR3: TGTGCCAGCAGTGACCTCGGGGGAACCGGGGAGCAGTACTTC.

V and J are TRBV10-3 and TRBJ2-3; tentative D call: TRBD2 (5 bases). CDR3 size: 18 residues. Trimming cost V 4 bases and J 1 base, with 21 bases left between them. Per the germline V gene, CDR1 is ENHRY and CDR2 is SYGVKD. CDR3 sequence: CAISGTPPVRARTDTQYF. The CDR3 region has the DNA TGTGCCATCAGTGGGACTCCACCGGTCCGTGCTCGCACAGATACGCAGTATTTT.

The rearrangement uses TRBV10-2 and TRBJ2-1, with 13 bases identical to TRBD2. From germline, CDR1 is WSHSY and CDR2 SAAADI. The CDR3 consists of 16 residues. V lost 8 bases, J lost 7 bases, and 11 bases stayed unmatched. The CDR3 here is CASCGLAGEYGNEQFF. In nucleotides, the CDR3 is TGCGCCAGCTGCGGACTAGCGGGAGAGTACGGGAATGAGCAGTTCTTC.

The CDR3 region has the DNA TGTGCCAGCAGCCCCCACCTGGGCGGGAGGGATGACAATGAGCAGTTCTTC. Translation: CASSPHLGGRDDNEQFF. V usage is TRBV7-9 and J usage is TRBJ2-1; the match to TRBD2 covers 9 bases. V trimming: 5 bases; J trimming: 5 bases; junction bases outside the gene matches: 13. Germline CDR1 is SEHNR and CDR2 is FQNEAQ (reference sequence). This CDR3 region has 17 residues. The full variable domain, with the rest looked up from reference TRBV7-9 and TRBJ2-1, is DTGVSQNPRHKITKRGQNVTFRCDPISEHNRLYWYRQTLGQGPEFLTYFQNEAQLEKSRLLSDRFSAERPKGSFSTLEIQRTEQGDSAMYLCASSPHLGGRDDNEQFFGPGTRLTVL.

The chain combines TRBV7-8 with TRBJ1-1; 7 bases align to TRBD1. This CDR3 contains 13 residues. With V trimmed by 5 bases and J by 4 bases, 4 bases remained unmatched. Germline V gene lookup returns CDR1 SGHVS and CDR2 FQNEAQ. CDR3 loop: CASSLDRVTEAFF. CDR3 coding DNA: TGTGCCAGCAGCCTAGACAGGGTCACTGAAGCTTTCTTT.

CDR3 nucleotides: TGTGCCAGCAGCTTGGGTGGGCTAGCGGGAGGGAGAAATGAGCAGTTCTTC. Its protein is CASSLGGLAGGRNEQFF. V and J are TRBV5-4 and TRBJ2-1; 12 nucleotides line up with TRBD2. Per the germline V gene, CDR1 is SGHNT and CDR2 is YYREEE (reference sequence). The CDR3 is made up of 17 amino acids. V lost 0 bases, J lost 7 bases, and 8 bases stayed unmatched. Together with reference TRBV5-4 and TRBJ2-1, the CDR3 gives the full variable domain: ETGVTQSPTHLIKTRGQQVTLRCSSQSGHNTVSWYQQALGQGPQFIFQYYREEENGRGNFPPRFSGLQFPNYSSELNVNALELDDSALYLCASSLGGLAGGRNEQFFGPGTRLTVL.

This clone was observed once. CDR3 bases: TGTGCCAGACAGGGGGCAGGCTACGAGCAGTACTTC. It is translated as CARQGAGYEQYF. The genes are TRBV21-1 and TRBJ2-7; the table's TRBD1 call for D was not verified on the DNA. TRBV21-1 is noted as a pseudogene. The CDR3 covers 12 residues.

This clone was observed a few times. This chain uses TRBV6-1 with TRBJ2-1, with 8 bases identical to TRBD1. The germline gives CDR1 MNHNS, CDR2 SASEGT. The ends lost 1 base at V and 9 bases at J; junction bases unmatched: 11. The CDR3 has 16 amino acids. The CDR3 sequence is CASSEEEGQGAGEQFF. CDR3 nucleotides: TGTGCCAGCAGTGAAGAAGAGGGCCAGGGGGCGGGTGAGCAGTTCTTC.